This TCR beta chain was observed in a study of cytomegalovirus exposure and HLA in healthy donors. Researchers ran the PCR with 60 Vbeta and 13 Jbeta primers. Produced via immunoSEQ multiplex PCR; TCRdb's table is partial and in-frame only. The sample includes around 200,000 clones, over 80% seen only once; the top ten take roughly 10%. This CDR3 region has 15 residues. Losses at the gene ends were 3 bases for V and 14 bases for J; bases not matched to a gene: 9. Germline V CDR1 and CDR2: SGHVS, FQNEAQ. The receptor was isolated from a woman in her forties or fifties in good health and CMV-seropositive. The sequenced material came from PBMCs. The chain employs TRBV7-8 and TRBJ1-6; 11 bases map to TRBD1. CDR3 protein: CASSLEGQGAGTLHF. The CDR3 nucleotides read TGTGCCAGCAGCTTGGAAGGACAGGGGGCCGGGACCCTCCACTTT.